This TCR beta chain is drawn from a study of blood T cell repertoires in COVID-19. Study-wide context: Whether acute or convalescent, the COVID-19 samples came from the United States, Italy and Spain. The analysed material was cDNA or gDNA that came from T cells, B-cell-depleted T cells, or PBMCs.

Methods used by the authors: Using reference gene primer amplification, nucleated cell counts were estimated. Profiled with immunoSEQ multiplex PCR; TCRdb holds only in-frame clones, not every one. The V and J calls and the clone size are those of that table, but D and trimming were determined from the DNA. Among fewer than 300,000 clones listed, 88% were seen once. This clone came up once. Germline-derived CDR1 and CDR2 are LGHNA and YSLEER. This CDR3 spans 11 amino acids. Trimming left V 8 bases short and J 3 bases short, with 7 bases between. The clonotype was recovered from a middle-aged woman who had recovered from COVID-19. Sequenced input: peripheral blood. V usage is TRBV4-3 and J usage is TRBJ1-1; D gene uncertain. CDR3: CASSGDTEAFF. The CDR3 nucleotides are TGCGCCAGCTCCGGGGACACTGAAGCTTTCTTT.